This T cell receptor (beta chain) was identified in a study of radiation and T cells in renal cell carcinoma. Treatment of the sample: treatment-naive control, cytoreductive nephrectomy. Control samples are tumors resected by cytoreductive nephrectomy without prior radiation. Controls included a handful of female and about a dozen male donors, resected 2011 to 2014. Sequencing was performed with immunoSEQ multiplex PCR; in TCRdb, only in-frame clones are kept and a portion is missing. The sample lists tens of thousands of clones, roughly 64% occurring once. Germline V gene sequence: CDR1 WNHNN, CDR2 SYGVQD (reference sequence). This CDR3 has 13 amino acids. With 4 bases clipped from V and 6 bases from J, the junction kept 4 bases outside the gene matches. On this clone itself: Its antigen is not identified.

Findings of the study overall: Irradiated tumors held more dominant CDR3 motifs than control tumors. Tumor samples were small regions of approximately 1 g.

This specimen was tumor tissue, taken from a patient whose treatment was nephrectomy without radiotherapy. The TCR comes from a man between 35 and 55 years old with renal cell carcinoma. V is TRBV10-1 and J is TRBJ1-2, with 8 bases fitting TRBD1. CDR3 DNA: TGCGCCAGCAGTGTGGACAGGGAACATGGCTACACCTTC. This encodes CASSVDREHGYTF.